This is a list of T cell receptor beta chains from one sample in a study of shared clonotypes between healthy human individuals. TCRdb's copy holds only in-frame clones and misses some; the assay was immunoSEQ multiplex PCR. The data show 2,100,000 or so clones, around 95% seen once. The sequenced sample was naive CD4+ T cells sorted from blood. These receptors were obtained from a man aged 18 to 30 in good health. The CDR3 runs from the conserved cysteine through the conserved F or W. The D gene is left open where the match is weak. Expanded clones are given a class, and other clones once, few, many or no size at all.

J,size,V,D,DNA,CDR3
TRBJ1-5,-,TRBV2,-,TGTGCCAGCAGTGAGAGCAACAGTCCACGTCGGCCCCAGCATTTT,CASSESNSPRRPQHF
TRBJ2-3,-,TRBV10-2,TRBD2,TGCGCCAGCAGCATAGCGGGGTCCATGGATACGCAGTATTTT,CASSIAGSMDTQYF
TRBJ2-7,-,TRBV5-6,-,TGTGCCAGCAGCTTTGACCTCTCCTACGAGCAGTACTTC,CASSFDLSYEQYF
TRBJ1-4,-,TRBV18,-,TGTGCCAGCTCCACGACAGCCACTAATGAAAAACTGTTTTTT,CASSTTATNEKLFF
TRBJ2-1,-,TRBV6-5,TRBD2,TGTGCCAGCAGCTCGACTAGCGGGGCAAACAATGAGCAGTTCTTC,CASSSTSGANNEQFF
TRBJ2-7,-,TRBV20-1,-,TGCAGTGCCGGATCCTACGAGCAGTACTTC,CSAGSYEQYF
TRBJ2-1,-,TRBV5-1,TRBD1,TGCGCCAGCAGCTTGCGGACAGGGGGTAACAATGAGCAGTTCTTC,CASSLRTGGNNEQFF
TRBJ2-7,-,TRBV6-5,TRBD2,TGTGCCAGCAGTTACTCAAGAGCGGGGGCTAGCTACGAGCAGTACTTC,CASSYSRAGASYEQYF
TRBJ2-1,-,TRBV11-2,TRBD2,TGTGCCAGCAGCTTCGGGACTAGCGGGGGGCACTACAATGAGCAGTTCTTC,CASSFGTSGGHYNEQFF
TRBJ2-1,-,TRBV5-1,TRBD2,TGCGCCAGCAGCATTGGGACTAGCGAGTACAATGAGCAGTTCTTC,CASSIGTSEYNEQFF
TRBJ1-2,-,TRBV2,TRBD1,TGTGCCAGCAGGTTAGAGACAGGGCGTAATGGCTACACCTTC,CASRLETGRNGYTF
TRBJ2-5,-,TRBV6-1,-,TGTGCCAGCTCGAGGGAGCGAGAGACCCAGTACTTC,CASSRERETQYF
TRBJ1-4,-,TRBV28,-,TGTGCCAGCAGTTTAGATGAAAAACTGTTTTTT,CASSLDEKLFF
TRBJ1-3,-,TRBV19,-,TGTGCCAGTAGTTCCGACCGGCGGAACACCATATATTTT,CASSSDRRNTIYF
TRBJ1-2,-,TRBV10-3,-,TGTGCCATCGACAGGCCAGGGGGCTACACCTTC,CAIDRPGGYTF
TRBJ1-6,once,TRBV9,-,TGTGCCAGCAGCCCTCAAGGGGCTAGCTCCTATAATTCACCCCTCCACTTT,CASSPQGASSYNSPLHF
TRBJ1-1,-,TRBV2,-,TGTGCCAGCAGTGGGCGACAGGATAACACTGAAGCTTTCTTT,CASSGRQDNTEAFF
TRBJ2-7,-,TRBV6-1,TRBD2,TGTGCCAGCAGTGTAGCGGGGATCTACGAGCAGTACTTC,CASSVAGIYEQYF
TRBJ1-4,-,TRBV5-1,-,TGCGCCAGCAGCTTGGAAGCACAGGGAGGAAATGAAAAACTGTTTTTT,CASSLEAQGGNEKLFF
TRBJ2-1,-,TRBV7-2,TRBD2,TGTGCCAGCAGCTTAGGGCTAGCGGGAGACTACAATGAGCAGTTCTTC,CASSLGLAGDYNEQFF
TRBJ2-4,few,TRBV4-1,-,TGCGCCAGCAGCCAAGTGGGGCCCCTCGGGCTGGACATTCAGTACTTC,CASSQVGPLGLDIQYF
TRBJ1-4,-,TRBV6-1,-,TGTGCCAGCAGTGAAGCTTCTCGAAATGAAAAACTGTTTTTT,CASSEASRNEKLFF
TRBJ1-1,-,TRBV21-1,-,TGTGCCAGCAGCAAAGTGAAGGGCTTGAAGACTGAAGCTTTCTTT,CASSKVKGLKTEAFF
TRBJ2-7,-,TRBV5-5,-,TGTGCCAGCGGATCAATCAGGAGCTCCTACGAGCAGTACTTC,CASGSIRSSYEQYF
TRBJ2-5,-,TRBV5-1,TRBD2,TGCGCCAGCGGACTAGGGGACCAAGAGACCCAGTACTTC,CASGLGDQETQYF
TRBJ2-1,-,TRBV5-1,TRBD2,TGCGCCAGCAGGTCAGCGGGAGGGCCAAGCAATGAGCAGTTCTTC,CASRSAGGPSNEQFF
TRBJ2-7,-,TRBV6-1,-,TGTGCCAGCAGTGTTTCCCGACATGAGCAGTACTTC,CASSVSRHEQYF
TRBJ1-2,-,TRBV5-5,TRBD1,TGTGCCAGCAGCTTGGAGGGACAGGGCCCCACTGGCTACACCTTC,CASSLEGQGPTGYTF
TRBJ2-3,-,TRBV6-1,-,TGTGCCAGCAGTGTAGTAACCGGGGGGCCCCTGGGAGATACGCAGTATTTT,CASSVVTGGPLGDTQYF
TRBJ2-7,-,TRBV7-2,-,TGTGCCAGCAGCTCGAATCACGGGCCCTACGAGCAGTACTTC,CASSSNHGPYEQYF
TRBJ2-7,-,TRBV5-8,-,TGTGCCAGCAGCCGTCGACTAGTATCCACCTACGAGCAGTACTTC,CASSRRLVSTYEQYF
TRBJ2-1,-,TRBV9,-,TGTGCCAGCAGCGTAGCCTCAAGCGGGCTGGGGAATGAGCAGTTCTTC,CASSVASSGLGNEQFF
TRBJ1-1,-,TRBV5-1,-,TGCGCCAGCAGCCCCTTGGGAGGGGTGAACACTGAAGCTTTCTTT,CASSPLGGVNTEAFF
TRBJ2-7,-,TRBV11-2,TRBD1,TGTGCCAGCAGCTTCGGGACAGGGTTCTACGAGCAGTACTTC,CASSFGTGFYEQYF
TRBJ2-3,-,TRBV5-6,-,TGTGCCAGCAGCTTTCGAGTGGGGGGAGATACGCAGTATTTT,CASSFRVGGDTQYF
TRBJ2-1,-,TRBV10-3,-,TGTGCCATCAGGGTAGCGGATTCGTTTAACAATGAGCAGTTCTTC,CAIRVADSFNNEQFF
TRBJ1-2,-,TRBV12-5,-,TGTGCTAGTGGTTTGGACAGGGTTCGCGCGTTC,CASGLDRVRAF
TRBJ2-6,-,TRBV7-2,-,TGTGCCAGCAGCTTAGTAAGCGCGTTAAACGTCCTGACTTTC,CASSLVSALNVLTF
TRBJ2-1,-,TRBV9,TRBD2,TGTGCCAGCAGCAGCGGGGGAGTTTACAATGAGCAGTTCTTC,CASSSGGVYNEQFF
TRBJ2-7,-,TRBV5-6,-,TGTGCCAGCAGCTTGGACAGAATCCCGAAACTCTCCTACGAGCAGTACTTC,CASSLDRIPKLSYEQYF
TRBJ2-1,once,TRBV5-4,-,TGTGCCAGCAGGGCCGGGACCTCAAGCGGTAGCAATGAGCAGTTCTTC,CASRAGTSSGSNEQFF
TRBJ1-5,-,TRBV5-5,TRBD1,TGTGCCAGCAGCTCCGGGACAGTTAGCAATCAGCCCCAGCATTTT,CASSSGTVSNQPQHF
TRBJ2-3,-,TRBV4-3,-,TGCGCCAGCAGCCAAGGAGGGGGAGCTACCACAGATACGCAGTATTTT,CASSQGGGATTDTQYF
TRBJ2-5,once,TRBV9,TRBD1,TGTGCCAGCAGCGCGGGACCCGCTTCCGGGACAGGGGGAGAGACCCAGTACTTC,CASSAGPASGTGGETQYF
TRBJ1-1,-,TRBV30,TRBD1,TGTGCCTGGAGTGTTAGGGACAGGATAAACACTGAAGCTTTCTTT,CAWSVRDRINTEAFF
TRBJ2-5,-,TRBV27,-,TGTGCCAGCAGTTTATCGAGACAGGCCAGGTGGGAGACCCAGTACTTC,CASSLSRQARWETQYF
TRBJ2-7,-,TRBV20-1,-,TGCAGTGCAAAGGAAGACGAGCAGTACTTC,CSAKEDEQYF
TRBJ1-4,once,TRBV19,TRBD1,TGTGCCAGTAGTCGACAGGGGATTAATGAAAAACTGTTTTTT,CASSRQGINEKLFF
TRBJ2-1,-,TRBV4-3,TRBD2,TGCGCCAGCAGCCAAGATCGGCTAGCGGGAGAAAATGAGCAGTTCTTC,CASSQDRLAGENEQFF
TRBJ2-7,-,TRBV7-6,-,TGTGCCAGCAGCTTAGGTCCCCCCGGGGGAAACGTTGACGAGCAGTACTTC,CASSLGPPGGNVDEQYF
TRBJ2-7,-,TRBV19,TRBD1,TGTGCCAGTAGTGTAACAGGGGGCGGAGTGCAGTACTTC,CASSVTGGGVQYF
TRBJ2-3,-,TRBV10-3,-,TGTGCCATCAGTGAGTCTCACGGGGGAGCCACAGATACGCAGTATTTT,CAISESHGGATDTQYF
TRBJ1-1,-,TRBV27,TRBD1,TGTGCCAGCAGTTTAGGCACCGGGACAGGGGGCCCTTTTGAAGCTTTCTTT,CASSLGTGTGGPFEAFF
TRBJ2-5,-,TRBV18,-,TGTGCCAGCTCACCCCCCCGCGGAAAGACCCAGTACTTC,CASSPPRGKTQYF
TRBJ2-5,-,TRBV5-1,TRBD1,TGCGCCAGCAGCTCGACAGGGGGCATGTCAGAGACCCAGTACTTC,CASSSTGGMSETQYF